Detailed here is one T cell receptor beta chain. Its antigen is unidentified. With each sample, at least 5.5 micrograms of total RNA were extracted. It was with a sample-barcoded 5' primer and a J-beta primer mix that a second PCR of about 6 to 12 cycles was run. TCRdb called the 5' RACE reads again in MiXCR, with one record for every CDR3 protein. In the table there are about 970,000 distinct CDR3 sequences, roughly 51% of which are singletons. The V end lost 5 bases, the J end lost 5 bases, and 9 bases lay between the germline ends. This CDR3 spans 13 amino acids. Germline assignment: CDR1 SGHVS and CDR2 FNYEAQ. This sample is part of a study of blood T cells in healthy people across ages. Study-wide background: There was about one barcoded beta molecule captured by template switching per two T cells. Study results and caveats: When set beside aged donors, long-lived donors presented more naive CD4+ cells and higher diversity.

V and J are TRBV7-6 and TRBJ2-2; possibly TRBD1 for D (6 bases). The sequence was obtained from a woman aged 55-70 years in good health. Sequenced: blood. The CDR3 is CASSMRGTGELFF. The DNA for the CDR3 is TGTGCCAGCAGCATGAGGGGGACCGGGGAGCTGTTTTTT.